The sample holds many counts of the clone carrying this T cell receptor beta chain. Antigen: not known. Germline CDR1 reads SGHTS; CDR2 reads YDEGEE. This CDR3 is built from 13 residues. With 1 base removed from V and 3 bases from J, the gap between germline ends came to 8 bases. Patients showing uncontrolled infection, other autoimmune disease, pregnancy or lactation were ineligible. It was 10 ml of fresh peripheral blood that supplied the PBMCs. The record originates from a study of T cells in Graves' hyperthyroidism and ophthalmopathy. The study, taken as a whole, reports: Blood also showed most of the thyroid clonotypes that were expanded above 0.001. The model's output predicted ophthalmopathy at a median of about 6.5 months prior to onset.

RNA transcripts were the template for amplifying TCR beta CDR3 regions. The HTBI primer set drove a first-round RT-PCR of the TCR CDR3. TCRdb analysed the multiplex PCR reads with MiXCR anew, one entry per CDR3 protein. The table lists about 280,000 distinct CDR3 sequences, around a quarter of them singletons. Sequenced input: blood. The TCR originated in a man in his forties or fifties with Graves' hyperthyroidism that later progressed to Graves' ophthalmopathy. The J gene is TRBJ2-7, the V gene TRBV5-8, with D unresolved. The CDR3 spells CASSLTNIYEQYF. The CDR3 DNA follows: TGTGCCAGCAGCTTGACGAACATCTACGAGCAGTACTTC.